This TCR beta chain was identified in a study of blood T cells in healthy people across ages. The study, taken as a whole, reports: As naive T cell percentage varied, TCR beta diversity correlated strongly with it.

On this clonotype: Its antigen is unidentified.

This CDR3 has 12 residues. Per the germline V gene, CDR1 is DFQATT and CDR2 is SNEGSKA (reference sequence). J gave up 6 bases and V 0 bases, and 0 bases lay outside the gene matches. Sample-barcoded 5' priming and a J-beta primer mix drove a second PCR of roughly 6 to 12 cycles. Each cDNA molecule received a tag from a template-switch adaptor that had 12 random nucleotides. TCRdb recomputed calls from the 5' RACE reads with MiXCR, one row per CDR3 protein. The sample holds about a million distinct CDR3 sequences, 40% to 60% seen once. The chain couples TRBV20-1 to TRBJ1-2; the match to TRBD1 covers 8 bases. The sequencing sample was made of blood. This TCR was recovered from a man aged 30-40 years in good health. The CDR3, as DNA: TGCAGTGCTAGAGAACAGGGGGATGGCTACACCTTC. Protein product: CSAREQGDGYTF.